This T cell receptor (beta chain) was profiled in a study of identical twins (TCRdb year 2016). As for the study more broadly: The study deep-sequenced TCR alpha and beta repertoires from monozygotic twins, unrelated adults of various ages and cord blood to test whether fetal clonotypes persist. To rule out contamination, replicate twin experiments were performed at different times with different library preparation protocols.

Every donor in the study was a healthy Caucasian. Three pairs of female monozygotic twins, all aged about 18 to 30 years, were included in the twin cohort. RNA for TCR libraries was isolated from peripheral blood mononuclear cells. With regard to this clonotype: This clone's antigen is unknown. It has no much larger one-base neighbor in the sample; base qualities were not kept.

Libraries were prepared through 5' RACE. The sequencer listed for this sample is Illumina HiSeq 2000. A universal primer binding site was introduced by template switching, and a unique molecular identifier was present in the final cDNA, enabling accurate counting of TCR cDNA molecules. Specific primers in the conserved constant-segment region were used to synthesize first-strand cDNA for the TCR alpha and beta chains. To control for contamination, each cDNA library was double barcoded with a SMART-Mk sample barcode plus Illumina barcodes. Two successive PCR steps introduced TruSeq adapter sequences along with Illumina sample barcodes. TCR alpha and beta cDNA libraries were sequenced on the Illumina HiSeq platform with custom primers. Per the authors' processing: MiGEC processed the raw reads to extract unique molecular identifiers, while MiXCR was used to determine the CDR3 positions. Recombination models were inferred per individual with the repgenHMM and IGoR tools using an EM algorithm. The tcR package in R was used for shared clonotype analysis, with sharing normalized by the product of cloneset sizes. To study raw recombination free of thymic and clonal selection effects, out-of-frame nonproductive sequences were analyzed. TCRdb applied fastp at Q25 and MiXCR to the public reads, then kept only in-frame beta chains. Each record represents a unique CDR3 protein, reported with the most common genes and DNA among its rows. TCRdb's processing, not the authors', yielded these V and J calls. For this sample the table gives roughly 750,000 distinct CDR3 sequences, of which 21% were detected only once. Together, the top ten hold over 4% of the sample.

V lost 4 bases and J lost 3 bases, and the count of bases not matched to a germline gene is 7. The CDR3 covers 15 residues, taking in both the cysteine and the phenylalanine. Only the CDR3 DNA stays, 45 bases, in frame from base 1. CDR1 and CDR2, per the germline V gene, are MNHNS and SASEGT. Here is what the overall study found, with its caveats: Out-of-frame TCR alpha sharing in monozygotic twins was systematically underestimated by recombination models, whereas sharing between unrelated individuals was in agreement with the recombination models. Compared with coincidental sharing between unrelated individuals, out-of-frame TCR alpha sequences shared between twins showed an excess of sequences with low generation probability. Excess twin sharing in beta out-of-frame sequences was weaker because fewer shared sequences lowered the signal-to-noise ratio. Invariant T cells such as MAIT and iNKT could partly confound zero-insertion analyses, although diverse VJ usage argued against such confounding for most clonotypes. Conclusions relied on cross-sectional statistical analysis, since the same donors could not be followed over many years. Fewer insertions were carried by abundant cord blood beta clonotypes; a weaker similar trend was observed in young adult naive repertoires, while no such trend was observed in memory repertoires.

The sample was also linked to a second study, of T cells expressing NK-cell markers. The second study reports: TCR beta-chain repertoires were profiled in sorted CD3+CD56+NKG2C+, CD3+CD56+NKG2C- and CD3+CD56-NKG2C+ T-cell subsets from roughly eight donors. Among the eight sequenced donors, only one was HCMV-seronegative, while the other seven were HCMV-seropositive. To restrict sorting to alphabetaTCR-expressing T cells, an anti-gammadeltaTCR antibody was added in several experiments. In roughly 6 donors, the dominant CD3+CD56+NKG2C+ clonotypes ranked among the top 10 CD8+ clonotypes, making up 1.0-7.0% of CD8+ T cells. Those dominant clonotypes were again the most abundant among CD3+CD56-NKG2C+ cells in several donors, at roughly 25-60.1%. Whether the expanded NKG2C-expressing T cell clones were specific for HCMV antigens remained unclear. The study sequenced eight donors, all healthy volunteers chosen at random: three men and five women. HCMV-specific IgG was detected in serum with a commercial ELISA kit to determine HCMV serostatus. For about six donors, bulk peripheral blood T-cell repertoires were additionally sequenced from unsorted PBMC. MIGEC was used to demultiplex reads and group the reads by UMI, and MiTCR was used to assemble and quantify clonotypes. To remove erroneous sequences, TCR cDNA sequences were retained only when supported by two or more reads. The tcR package was used for downstream repertoire analysis, with clonotypes matched between fractions based on CDR3 nucleotide sequence plus V segment. VDJmatch was used to annotate antigen specificity against VDJdb, with one amino acid substitution allowed in CDR3.

The sequence was collected from a woman aged 18-29 years in good health. In this chain, TRBV6-1 is recombined with TRBJ2-7, with TRBD1 identical over 9 junction bases. Material for sequencing was PBMCs. The base sequence is TGTGCCAGCAGTGCCAAGGGACAGGGTTTCTACGAGCAGTACTTC. Its coded protein is CASSAKGQGFYEQYF.